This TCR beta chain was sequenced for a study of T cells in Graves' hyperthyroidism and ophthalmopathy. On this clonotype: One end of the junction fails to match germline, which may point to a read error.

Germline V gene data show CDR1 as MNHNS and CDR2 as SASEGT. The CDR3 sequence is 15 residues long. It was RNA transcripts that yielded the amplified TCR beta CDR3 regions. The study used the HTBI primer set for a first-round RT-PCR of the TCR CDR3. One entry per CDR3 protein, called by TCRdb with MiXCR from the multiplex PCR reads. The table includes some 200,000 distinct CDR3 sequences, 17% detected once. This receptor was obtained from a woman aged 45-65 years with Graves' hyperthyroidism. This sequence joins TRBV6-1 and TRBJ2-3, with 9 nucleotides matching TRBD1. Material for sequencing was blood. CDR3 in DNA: TGTGCCGGCAGCCCCGACAGGGGGAACACAGATACGCAGTATTTT. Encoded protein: CAGSPDRGNTDTQYF.